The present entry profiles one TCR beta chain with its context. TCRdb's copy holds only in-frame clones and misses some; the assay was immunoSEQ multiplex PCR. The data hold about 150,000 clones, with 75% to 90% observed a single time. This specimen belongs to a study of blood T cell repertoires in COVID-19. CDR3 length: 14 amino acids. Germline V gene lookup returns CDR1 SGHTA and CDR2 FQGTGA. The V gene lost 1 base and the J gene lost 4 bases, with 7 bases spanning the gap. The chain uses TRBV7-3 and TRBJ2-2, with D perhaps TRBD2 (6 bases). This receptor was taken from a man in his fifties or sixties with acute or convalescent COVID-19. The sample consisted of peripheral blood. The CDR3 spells CASSLSGVTGELFF. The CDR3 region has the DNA TGTGCCAGCAGCTTAAGCGGGGTCACCGGGGAGCTGTTTTTT.